The 30 T cell receptor beta chains listed next were all sequenced from one sample in a study of regulatory and conventional T cells in RAG deficiency. Only in-frame clones appear in the TCRdb table, and some are missing; sequencing was by immunoSEQ multiplex PCR. In the table there are tens of thousands of clones, roughly 95% of which are singletons. Blood CD4+ CD25-low CD127-high conventional T cells supplied the genomic DNA template. Another study also made use of these data, one on regulatory T cells. From that report: Amplification used 52 TRBV primers and 13 TRBJ primers.

The source material was CD25- CD4+ T cells sorted from blood. The receptors shown here come from a human donor in good health.

The chain has TRBV5-1 and TRBJ2-1, with 8 nucleotides matching TRBD2. The trim removed 3 bases at V and 1 base at J, leaving 0 bases unmatched. The CDR3 consists of 14 residues. Germline V gives CDR1 SGHRS, CDR2 YFSETQ. The CDR3 nucleotides read TGCGCCAGCAGCTCGGGGGGGTCCTACAATGAGCAGTTCTTC. This gives the protein CASSSGGSYNEQFF.

The chain is built from TRBV7-7 and TRBJ1-5, with 10 bases identical to TRBD1. Looked up from germline, CDR1 is SSHAT and CDR2 is FNYEAQ (reference sequence). The V segment lost 5 bases and the J segment 7 bases; nucleotides outside the gene matches: 8. The CDR3 has 15 amino acids. The CDR3 nucleotides read TGTGCCAGCAGCCCCGGGACAGGGGTCATACAGCCCCAGCATTTT. This encodes CASSPGTGVIQPQHF.

This clone was observed a single time. CDR3 loop: CASSLWGQGFDEQYF. The DNA of the CDR3 is TGTGCCAGCAGTTTATGGGGACAGGGGTTTGACGAGCAGTACTTC. The gene calls are TRBV28 and TRBJ2-7; 10 bases agree with TRBD1. From germline, CDR1 is MDHEN and CDR2 SYDVKM. V lost 0 bases to trimming and J lost 5 bases; unmatched junction nucleotides: 4. The CDR3 spans 15 residues.

The genes are TRBV6-4 and TRBJ2-3; D perhaps matches TRBD2 (7 bases). This CDR3 comprises 14 residues. The germline V and J ends were trimmed by 3 bases and 3 bases, with 10 bases remaining between them. Looked up from germline, CDR1 is MRHNA and CDR2 is SNTAGT. This CDR3 is CASSEGGLTDTQYF. The CDR3 region has the DNA TGTGCCAGCAGTGAGGGGGGGCTGACAGATACGCAGTATTTT.

This chain joins TRBV20-1 and TRBJ2-3; the D is unclear. V was pared by 6 bases and J by 3 bases, with 7 bases between. The germline V gene has CDR1 DFQATT and CDR2 SNEGSKA (reference sequence). The CDR3 extends over 11 amino acids. CDR3 sequence reads: CSAQKTDTQYF. In DNA, the CDR3 is TGCAGTGCGCAGAAGACAGATACGCAGTATTTT.

The CDR3 bases are TGTGCCAGCAGCTTGGGGGGACCTGGAAACACCATATATTTT. It specifies CASSLGGPGNTIYF. V gene TRBV7-9 combines with J gene TRBJ1-3; D is perhaps TRBD1 (5 bases). The V end was cut by 3 bases, the J end by 2 bases, with 8 bases between. The CDR3 contains 14 residues. Germline loops: CDR1 SEHNR, CDR2 FQNEAQ (reference sequence).

The gene calls are TRBV9 and TRBJ2-1; 13 bases map to TRBD2. V was pared by 4 bases and J by 4 bases, with 5 bases of the junction left unmatched. This CDR3 region has 16 residues. In germline, CDR1 is SGDLS, CDR2 YYNGEE. CDR3 amino acids: CASSPTSGGKYNEQFF. CDR3 bases: TGTGCCAGCAGCCCGACTAGCGGGGGGAAATACAATGAGCAGTTCTTC.

The J gene is TRBJ2-2, the V gene TRBV7-3; 8 bases line up with TRBD2. With 2 bases clipped from V and 4 bases from J, the junction kept 0 bases outside the gene matches. The CDR3 is 14 residues long. Germline CDR1 reads SGHTA; CDR2 reads FQGTGA. CDR3 nucleotides: TGTGCCAGCAGCTTACGGGGGGGCACCGGGGAGCTGTTTTTT. This codes for CASSLRGGTGELFF.

The chain links TRBV4-2 to TRBJ1-6; 8 bases agree with TRBD1. V shed 5 bases, J shed 5 bases, and the junction held 2 bases outside the gene matches. CDR3 length: 14 residues. Germline V lookup: CDR1 LGHNA, CDR2 YNFKEQ. The CDR3 is CASSSDRDNSPLHF. The CDR3 DNA reads as TGTGCCAGCAGCTCGGACAGGGATAATTCACCCCTCCACTTT.

This chain links TRBV4-1 with TRBJ2-3; TRBD2 might be the D (6 bases). The V and J ends lost 3 bases and 2 bases respectively, with 12 bases between them. CDR3 size: 15 residues. CDR1 and CDR2 from the germline V gene are MGHRA and YSYEKL. CDR3 protein: CASSQRGVFTDTQYF. The CDR3 region has the DNA TGCGCCAGCAGCCAGCGGGGAGTATTCACAGATACGCAGTATTTT.

V and J are TRBV28 and TRBJ1-5; no clear D gene. In germline, CDR1 is MDHEN, CDR2 SYDVKM. The CDR3 has 14 amino acids. Between the trimmed V and J ends, which lost 7 bases and 3 bases, there was a span of 13 bases. The chain's CDR3 is CASTTSLINQPQHF. CDR3 DNA sequence: TGTGCCAGCACTACCTCGTTAATCAATCAGCCCCAGCATTTT.

V gene TRBV10-1 combines with J gene TRBJ2-1; TRBD2 matches 12 bases. The CDR3 spans 15 residues. Per germline, CDR1 WNHNN and CDR2 SYGVQD (reference sequence). The V gene end was trimmed by 3 bases and the J gene end by 8 bases; junction bases not matched to a gene: 5. CDR3 sequence reads: CASSDLAGGHYEQFF. DNA for the CDR3: TGCGCCAGCAGTGATCTAGCGGGGGGGCACTATGAGCAGTTCTTC.

This rearrangement joins TRBV5-1 to TRBJ1-4; D call uncertain. From germline, CDR1 is SGHRS and CDR2 YFSETQ. V gave up 0 bases and J gave up 3 bases, with 6 bases separating them. This CDR3 comprises 14 residues. DNA of the CDR3: TGCGCCAGCAGCTTGGGCAGTCCTAATGAAAAACTGTTTTTT. It translates to CASSLGSPNEKLFF.

V is TRBV30 and J is TRBJ1-3; D is perhaps TRBD1 (5 bases). Germline CDR1 GTSNPN, CDR2 SVGIG (reference sequence). V was trimmed by 0 bases and J by 0 bases, leaving 9 bases between them. This CDR3 contains 15 residues. The CDR3 loop is CAWSVRQSSGNTIYF. DNA for the CDR3: TGTGCCTGGAGTGTACGACAGAGCTCTGGAAACACCATATATTTT.

Of note for this clone: Other DNA sequences in this specimen translate into the identical CDR3. The rearrangement links TRBV27 to TRBJ1-6; D gene uncertain. The germline V gene encodes CDR1 MNHEY and CDR2 SMNVEV (reference sequence). Deletions cut 2 bases from V and 0 bases from J, with 14 bases between. The CDR3 contains 18 residues. The CDR3 DNA reads TGTGCCAGCAGTTTAAGCGGGAGGTACAGCTCCTATAATTCACCCCTCCACTTT. Its protein product is CASSLSGRYSSYNSPLHF.

The rearrangement joins TRBV10-3 to TRBJ2-3, with TRBD2 matching over 14 bases. CDR3 length: 15 residues. From germline, CDR1 is ENHRY and CDR2 SYGVKD. V shed 7 bases, J shed 6 bases, and the junction held 6 bases outside the gene matches. Here the CDR3 reads CAITPGLAGADTQYF. The DNA for the CDR3 is TGTGCCATCACCCCGGGACTAGCGGGAGCGGATACGCAGTATTTT.

The chain carries TRBV6-5 and TRBJ2-7; TRBD2 is a possible D gene (5 bases). V gave up 0 bases and J gave up 5 bases, with 14 bases separating them. Looked up from germline, CDR1 is MNHEY and CDR2 is SVGAGI. The CDR3 loop spans 15 amino acids. CDR3 residues: CASSYSRTPGNEQYF. CDR3 in DNA: TGTGCCAGCAGTTACTCAAGGACCCCGGGGAACGAGCAGTACTTC.

The chain carries TRBV7-9 and TRBJ1-6, with 7 nucleotides matching TRBD1. CDR3 length: 15 amino acids. V lost 5 bases and J lost 7; bases outside the gene matches: 8. Germline CDR1 reads SEHNR; CDR2 reads FQNEAQ (reference sequence). The chain's CDR3 is CASSGQGTVNSPLHF. In DNA, the CDR3 is TGTGCCAGCAGCGGTCAAGGGACAGTAAATTCACCCCTCCACTTT.

The chain recombines TRBV6-1 with TRBJ1-2; 9 bases fit TRBD1. The CDR3 is 13 amino acids. Looked up from germline, CDR1 is MNHNS and CDR2 is SASEGT. V dropped 5 bases and J dropped 6; count of bases not matched to a gene: 4. CDR3 region: CASSQQGADGYTF. DNA for the CDR3: TGTGCCAGCAGTCAACAGGGGGCGGATGGCTACACCTTC.

The table lists this clone with a count of one. This sequence joins TRBV6-1 and TRBJ1-1; a possible D gene is TRBD1 (5 bases). V was cut by 6 bases and J by 0 bases, with 14 bases left in between. The CDR3 is 15 amino acids. From germline, CDR1 is MNHNS and CDR2 SASEGT. CDR3 amino acids: CASRDWSGLNTEAFF. The CDR3 DNA sequence: TGTGCCAGCAGAGATTGGTCAGGGTTGAACACTGAAGCTTTCTTT.

The rearrangement joins TRBV19 to TRBJ2-1; D might be TRBD2 (5 bases). The V gene's germline CDR1 is LNHDA and CDR2 SQIVND (reference sequence). The CDR3 extends over 16 amino acids. The germline V and J ends were trimmed by 5 bases and 1 base, with 15 bases remaining between them. The CDR3 DNA reads as TGTGCCAGTAGTCGGTTGGGGAGAGGGTCCTACAATGAGCAGTTCTTC. Amino acid sequence: CASSRLGRGSYNEQFF.

The V call is TRBV4-1, the J call TRBJ2-6; D perhaps matches TRBD1 (5 bases). The CDR3 is 18 residues long. V lost 0 bases to trimming and J lost 1 base, with 13 bases between them. Germline V gene lookup returns CDR1 MGHRA and CDR2 YSYEKL. CDR3 sequence: CASSQDPTGRSGANVLTF. Written as DNA, the CDR3 is TGCGCCAGCAGCCAAGATCCTACAGGACGGTCTGGGGCCAACGTCCTGACTTTC.

CDR3 sequence: CASNGRGALYGYTF. CDR3 nucleotide sequence: TGTGCCAGCAACGGGAGGGGGGCCCTCTATGGCTACACCTTC. This sequence joins TRBV5-6 and TRBJ1-2; perhaps TRBD1 as D (6 bases). Germline CDR1 and CDR2: SGHDT and YYEEEE. This CDR3 spans 14 amino acids. V lost 6 bases, J lost 4 bases, and 16 bases lay in between. Full variable domain (rest looked up from reference TRBV5-6 and TRBJ1-2): DAGVTQSPTHLIKTRGQQVTLRCSPKSGHDTVSWYQQALGQGPQFIFQYYEEEERQRGNFPDRFSGHQFPNYSSELNVNALLLGDSALYLCASNGRGALYGYTFGSGTRLTVV.

V usage is TRBV2 and J usage is TRBJ1-4; D uncertain. The CDR3 is 14 residues long. From germline, CDR1 is SNHLY and CDR2 FYNNEI. The V end lost 7 bases, the J end lost 6 bases, and 15 bases lay between the germline ends. The CDR3 bases are TGTGCCAGCACCCCGTTGCGGCTGGATGAAAAACTGTTTTTT. This gives the protein CASTPLRLDEKLFF. The full variable domain, its missing parts supplied by reference TRBV2 and TRBJ1-4, is EPEVTQTPSHQVTQMGQEVILRCVPISNHLYFYWYRQILGQKVEFLVSFYNNEISEKSEIFDDQFSVERPDGSNFTLKIRSTKLEDSAMYFCASTPLRLDEKLFFGSGTQLSVL.

This chain joins TRBV11-2 and TRBJ1-6; weak D call: TRBD1 (5 bases). The V end lost 5 bases, the J end lost 10 bases, and 15 bases lay between the germline ends. From germline, CDR1 is SGHAT and CDR2 FQNNGV. The CDR3 covers 14 residues. CDR3 region: CASSPGLGGSPLHF. The CDR3 DNA follows: TGTGCCAGCAGCCCCGGTCTTGGGGGGTCACCCCTCCACTTT.

This clone was recorded a few times. V usage is TRBV2 and J usage is TRBJ1-5; maybe TRBD1 (5 bases). Trimming took off 2 bases at V and 6 bases at J, with 11 bases between the two ends. Germline V gene sequence: CDR1 SNHLY, CDR2 FYNNEI. This CDR3 has 14 amino acids. CDR3 sequence reads: CASSERAGFQPQHF. The CDR3 DNA is TGTGCCAGCAGTGAACGGGCAGGGTTTCAGCCCCAGCATTTT.

The rearrangement joins TRBV28 to TRBJ2-1, with D hard to call. V lost 7 bases and J 1 base, leaving 8 bases between the germline ends. From germline, CDR1 is MDHEN and CDR2 SYDVKM. The CDR3 loop spans 13 amino acids. The CDR3 reads CASTRLSYNEQFF. The CDR3 nucleotides are TGTGCCAGCACCAGGCTATCCTACAATGAGCAGTTCTTC.

This clone was counted once. This chain joins TRBV7-2 and TRBJ2-2; 8 bases are shared with TRBD2. The CDR3 runs to 15 residues. The V gene end was trimmed by 3 bases and the J gene end by 5 bases; junction bases not matched to a gene: 5. Germline assignment: CDR1 SGHTA and CDR2 FQGNSA. The CDR3 nucleotides read TGTGCCAGCAGCTTTGAGGGACTAGTAACCGGGGAGCTGTTTTTT. Translating it yields CASSFEGLVTGELFF.

The chain combines TRBV28 with TRBJ1-2, with 8 bases matching TRBD1. Germline CDR1 is MDHEN and CDR2 is SYDVKM. The J segment lost 8 bases and the V segment lost 5 bases, leaving 4 bases of the junction unmatched. The CDR3 runs to 12 residues. CDR3 amino acids: CASSGQGSGYTF. The CDR3, as DNA: TGTGCCAGCAGTGGACAGGGCTCCGGCTACACCTTC.

This chain joins TRBV6-5 and TRBJ2-1, with 8 bases fitting TRBD2. Germline V lookup: CDR1 MNHEY, CDR2 SVGAGI. The length of the CDR3 is 14 residues. J was trimmed by 8 bases and V by 2 bases; bases with no gene match: 5. CDR3 amino acids: CASSYREGVDEQFF. CDR3 bases: TGTGCCAGCAGTTACCGGGAGGGGGTCGATGAGCAGTTCTTC.